The TCR beta chain under discussion was sequenced for a study of CD8+ T cells in alopecia areata. Regarding the study as a whole: In lesional scalp, particularly from alopecia totalis/universalis, clonality was higher than in normal scalp. Normal skin's resident alphabeta T cells are sequenced alongside lesional scalp T cells. Mice showed TCR sharing more clearly than patients did, possibly owing to HLA.

Extraction and reverse transcription of RNA yielded cDNA as the sequencing template. Produced via immunoSEQ multiplex PCR; TCRdb's table is partial and in-frame only. This table holds 50,000 to 70,000 clones, 44% found once. CDR3 length equals 15 residues. Germline assignment: CDR1 KGHSH and CDR2 LQKENI. Trimming stripped 0 bases from V and 6 bases from J, with 12 bases between. This clone showed up just a few times. Its target is unknown. It was from alopecia areata patients that lesional scalp punch biopsies and peripheral blood were collected. The sequencing sample was made of NKG2D-low CD8+ T cells sorted from blood. This clonotype originated in a human donor with alopecia areata. V usage is TRBV18 and J usage is TRBJ2-4, with D tentatively TRBD2 (5 bases). The CDR3 DNA reads as TGTGCCAGCTCACCACCGTCCGGGAACGGAAACATTCAGTACTTC. Residues: CASSPPSGNGNIQYF.